This TCR beta chain came from a study of OX40 agonist ivuxolimab in advanced cancers. In the study overall: Aged about 23 to 90 with a mean of roughly 63 years, they were less than 90% male.

CDR1 SGHAT and CDR2 FQNNGV come from the germline V gene. The V gene lost 2 bases and the J gene lost 7 bases, with 16 bases spanning the gap. CDR3 length: 15 amino acids. Blood sampling was done at baseline, cycle 4 day 1, and cycle 7 day 1. Sequencing was performed with immunoSEQ multiplex PCR; in TCRdb, only in-frame clones are kept and a portion is missing. Among roughly 83,000 clones listed, roughly 89% were seen once. The chain uses TRBV11-2 and TRBJ2-3; maybe TRBD2 (6 bases). This sample comprised CD4+ or CD8+ T cells sorted from blood, obtained in a trial of the OX40 agonist ivuxolimab. The source is an adult with an advanced solid tumor such as melanoma, head and neck, liver or kidney cancer. CDR3 sequence: CASSLSSGRWYTQYF. The CDR3, as DNA: TGTGCCAGCAGCTTAAGCAGCGGGCGTTGGTATACGCAGTATTTT.